This paragraph reports one T cell receptor (beta chain). The CDR3 length is 11 residues. The V and J ends lost 6 bases and 8 bases respectively, with 8 bases between them. Germline V gene lookup returns CDR1 LGHDT and CDR2 YNNKEL (reference sequence). The sample originates from a study of spatial heterogeneity in lung cancer. TCRdb redid the calling of the 5' RACE reads with MiXCR, one entry per CDR3 protein. The profile shows about 61,000 distinct CDR3 sequences, approximately 6% of them singletons. As for time point: sample taken at primary tumor resection. Unsorted whole RNA of tumor, nontumor lung or frozen PBMC was sequenced.

This TCR was sampled from a female donor with early-stage non-small cell lung cancer. The material was PBMCs, obtained at surgery. The V and J genes are TRBV3-1 and TRBJ2-4; D gene ambiguous. For the CDR3, the DNA is TGTGCCAGCAGTGCAAGGGACATTCAGTACTTC. As protein: CASSARDIQYF.